The clone carrying this T cell receptor (beta chain) showed up just a few times. These data belong to a study of T-cell reconstitution after alpha-beta-depleted transplantation in children. A TCRbeta library incorporating unique molecular identifiers was prepared. TCRdb passed the PCR reads through MiXCR, listing each CDR3 protein once. The repertoire holds 85,000 to 120,000 distinct CDR3 sequences, 5% to 6% seen once, with more than 5.5% in the top ten. Germline V gene lookup returns CDR1 SGHNT and CDR2 YENEEA. The CDR3 has 16 residues. Between the trimmed V and J ends, which lost 3 bases and 0 bases, there was a span of 12 bases.

This TCR came from a female patient aged 2-15 years who had a stem cell transplant for Fanconi anemia, so the T cells may come from the graft donor. J is TRBJ1-3 and V is TRBV11-3; tentative D call: TRBD1 (6 bases). Source: PBMCs, mostly from graft donor cells, taken 60 days after TCRalphabeta/CD19-depleted stem cell transplant. CDR3 amino acids: CASSFGGLFSGNTIYF. CDR3 in DNA: TGTGCCAGCAGCTTTGGGGGCCTCTTCTCTGGAAACACCATATATTTT.